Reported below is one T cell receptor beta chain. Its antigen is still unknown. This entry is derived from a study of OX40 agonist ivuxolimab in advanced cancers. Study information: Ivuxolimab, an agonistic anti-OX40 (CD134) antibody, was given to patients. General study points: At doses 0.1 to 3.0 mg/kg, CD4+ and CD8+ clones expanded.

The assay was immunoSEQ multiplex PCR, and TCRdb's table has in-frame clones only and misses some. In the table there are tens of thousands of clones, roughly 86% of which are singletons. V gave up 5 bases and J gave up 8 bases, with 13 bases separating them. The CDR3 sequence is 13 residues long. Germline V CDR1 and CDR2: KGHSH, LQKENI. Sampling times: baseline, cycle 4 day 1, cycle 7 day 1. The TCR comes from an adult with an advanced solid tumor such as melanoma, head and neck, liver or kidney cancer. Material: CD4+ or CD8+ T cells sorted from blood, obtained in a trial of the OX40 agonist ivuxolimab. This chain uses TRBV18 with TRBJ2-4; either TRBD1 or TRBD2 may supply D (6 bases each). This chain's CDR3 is CASSGGTKDIQYF. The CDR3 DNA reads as TGTGCCAGCTCAGGGGGGACAAAAGACATTCAGTACTTC.